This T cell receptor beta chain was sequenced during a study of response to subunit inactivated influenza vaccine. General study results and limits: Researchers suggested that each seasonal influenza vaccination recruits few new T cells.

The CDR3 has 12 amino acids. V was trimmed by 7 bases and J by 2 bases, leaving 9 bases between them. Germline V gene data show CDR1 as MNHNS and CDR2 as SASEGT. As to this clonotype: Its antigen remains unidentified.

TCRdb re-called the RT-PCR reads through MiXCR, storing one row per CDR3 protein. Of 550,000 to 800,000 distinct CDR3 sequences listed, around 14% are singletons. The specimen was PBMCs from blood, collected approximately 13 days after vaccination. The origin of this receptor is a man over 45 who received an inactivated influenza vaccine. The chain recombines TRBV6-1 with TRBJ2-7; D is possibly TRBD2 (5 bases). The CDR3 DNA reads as TGTGCCAGCACGGGGTCTACCTACGAGCAGTACTTC. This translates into CASTGSTYEQYF.